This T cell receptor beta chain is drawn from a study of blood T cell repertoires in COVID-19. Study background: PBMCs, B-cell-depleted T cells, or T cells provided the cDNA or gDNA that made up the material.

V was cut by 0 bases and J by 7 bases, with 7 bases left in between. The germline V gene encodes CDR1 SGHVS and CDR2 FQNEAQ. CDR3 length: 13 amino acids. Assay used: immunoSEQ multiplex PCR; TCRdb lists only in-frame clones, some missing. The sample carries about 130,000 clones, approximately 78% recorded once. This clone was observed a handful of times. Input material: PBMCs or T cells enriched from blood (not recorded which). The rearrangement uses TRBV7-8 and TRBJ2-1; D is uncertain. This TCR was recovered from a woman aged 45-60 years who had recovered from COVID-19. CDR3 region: CASSLARRNEQFF. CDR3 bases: TGTGCCAGCAGCTTAGCTCGTCGGAATGAGCAGTTCTTC.